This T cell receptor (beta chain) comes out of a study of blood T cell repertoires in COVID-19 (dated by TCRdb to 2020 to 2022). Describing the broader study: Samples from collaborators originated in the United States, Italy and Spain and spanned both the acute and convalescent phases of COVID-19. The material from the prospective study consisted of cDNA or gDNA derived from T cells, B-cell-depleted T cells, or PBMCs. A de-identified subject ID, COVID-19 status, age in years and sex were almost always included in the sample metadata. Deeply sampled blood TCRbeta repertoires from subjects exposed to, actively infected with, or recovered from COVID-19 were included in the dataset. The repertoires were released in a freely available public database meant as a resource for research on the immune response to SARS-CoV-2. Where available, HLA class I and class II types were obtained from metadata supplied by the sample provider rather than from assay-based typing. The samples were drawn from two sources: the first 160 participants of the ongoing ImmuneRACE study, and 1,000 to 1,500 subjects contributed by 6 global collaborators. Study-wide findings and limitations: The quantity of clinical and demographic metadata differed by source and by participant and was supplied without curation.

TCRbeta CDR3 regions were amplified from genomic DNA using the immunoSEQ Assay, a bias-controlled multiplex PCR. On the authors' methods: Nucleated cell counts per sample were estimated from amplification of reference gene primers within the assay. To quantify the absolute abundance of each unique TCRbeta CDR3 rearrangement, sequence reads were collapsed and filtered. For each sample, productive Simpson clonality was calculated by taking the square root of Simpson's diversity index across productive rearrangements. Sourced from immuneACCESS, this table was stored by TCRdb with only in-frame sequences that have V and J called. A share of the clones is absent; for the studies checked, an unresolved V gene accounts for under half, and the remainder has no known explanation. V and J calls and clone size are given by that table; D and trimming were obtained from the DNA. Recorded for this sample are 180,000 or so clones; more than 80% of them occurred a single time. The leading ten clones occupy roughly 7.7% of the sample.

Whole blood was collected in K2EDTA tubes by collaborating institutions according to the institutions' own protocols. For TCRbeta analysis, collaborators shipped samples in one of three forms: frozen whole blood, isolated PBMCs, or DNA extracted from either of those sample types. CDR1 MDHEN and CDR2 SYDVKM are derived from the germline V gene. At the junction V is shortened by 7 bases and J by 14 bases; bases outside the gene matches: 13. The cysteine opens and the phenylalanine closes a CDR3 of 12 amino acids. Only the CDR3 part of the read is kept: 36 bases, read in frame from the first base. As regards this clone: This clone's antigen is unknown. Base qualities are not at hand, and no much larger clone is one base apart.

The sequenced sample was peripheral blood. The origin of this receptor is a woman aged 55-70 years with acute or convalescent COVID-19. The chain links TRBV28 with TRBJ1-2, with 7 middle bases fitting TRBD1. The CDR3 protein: CASTLGGLPGTF. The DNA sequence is TGTGCCAGCACTCTAGGGGGCCTACCGGGTACCTTC.